This T cell receptor beta chain was recovered during a study of T cell repertoires in cytomegalovirus infection. Study details: Use of recently identified HLA-C-restricted and well-studied HLA-B-restricted CMV epitopes was part of the study. It can be stated that public TCR beta signatures indicated CMV infection as well as a matching HLA type. Whole-study findings and limits: Carriers of CMV and the relevant HLA type were discriminated by public TCR beta frequency. In two of eight donors, the top clonotype was HLA-C-restricted CMV-specific.

TCRdb used MiXCR to reprocess the reads, holding one entry per CDR3 protein. The sample has under 95,000 distinct CDR3 sequences, 45% to 55% seen once. This clonotype has ten or more counts. The antigen is unknown. The TCR was taken from a human donor in good health (CMV status not recorded). Some clones in this sample may be carry-over from other donors' samples. Material: CD8+ T cells from cultured PBMCs, obtained from culture after CMV antigen stimulation.

The CDR3 nucleotides read TGTGCCAGCAGCCCGCCAGCGGCAGAGTCTGAGCAGTTCTTC. Amino acid sequence: CASSPPAAESEQFF. The rearrangement joins TRBV7-8 to TRBJ2-1; D may be TRBD2 (5 bases). The CDR3 is 14 amino acids. The germline V and J ends were trimmed by 5 bases and 9 bases, with 17 bases remaining between them. Germline V CDR1 and CDR2: SGHVS, FQNEAQ. Using reference TRBV7-8 and TRBJ2-1 for the parts outside the CDR3, the full variable domain is GAGVSQSPRYKVAKRGQDVALRCDPISGHVSLFWYQQALGQGPEFLTYFQNEAQLDKSGLPSDRFFAERPEGSVSTLKIQRTQQEDSAVYLCASSPPAAESEQFFGPGTRLTVL.